This is a list of T cell receptor beta chains from one sample in a study of T cell responses to AZD1222 COVID-19 vaccine. The protocol was immunoSEQ multiplex PCR, while the TCRdb copy is restricted to in-frame clones and leaves out a portion. The sample has some 170,000 clones; 70% to 90% are singletons. Sequencing used peripheral blood, obtained on day 0 of AZD1222 vaccination. The receptors shown here come from an adult in good health. The CDR3 runs from the conserved cysteine through the conserved F or W. Each record gives: V gene, D gene, J gene, clone size, CDR3 protein, CDR3 DNA. A D gene is named only where the DNA matches it firmly. For some rows the clone size is stated as once, few or many, or as a class when expanded; others skip it.

V gene: TRBV7-2
D gene: .
J gene: TRBJ1-1
clone size: .
CDR3 protein: CASSLVPGARAEAFF
CDR3 DNA: TGTGCCAGCAGCTTAGTACCGGGGGCACGGGCTGAAGCTTTCTTT

V gene: TRBV19
D gene: .
J gene: TRBJ1-5
clone size: .
CDR3 protein: CASRRDYSNQPQHF
CDR3 DNA: TGTGCCAGTAGGAGAGATTATAGCAATCAGCCCCAGCATTTT

V gene: TRBV18
D gene: .
J gene: TRBJ1-1
clone size: .
CDR3 protein: CASSPALNTEAFF
CDR3 DNA: TGTGCCAGCTCACCTGCTTTGAACACTGAAGCTTTCTTT

V gene: TRBV9
D gene: .
J gene: TRBJ1-6
clone size: few
CDR3 protein: CASSLRGGNSPLHF
CDR3 DNA: TGTGCCAGCAGCCTCAGGGGAGGAAATTCACCCCTCCACTTT

V gene: TRBV2
D gene: .
J gene: TRBJ1-2
clone size: .
CDR3 protein: CASNSGNGYTF
CDR3 DNA: TGTGCCAGCAATAGCGGCAATGGCTACACCTTC

V gene: TRBV7-9
D gene: .
J gene: TRBJ1-3
clone size: .
CDR3 protein: CASSLAGGAGNTIYF
CDR3 DNA: TGTGCCAGCAGCTTAGCAGGGGGAGCAGGAAACACCATATATTTT

V gene: TRBV10-3
D gene: .
J gene: TRBJ1-1
clone size: .
CDR3 protein: CAISSTGMNTEAFF
CDR3 DNA: TGTGCCATCAGCTCGACAGGCATGAACACTGAAGCTTTCTTT

V gene: TRBV7-6
D gene: TRBD2
J gene: TRBJ2-3
clone size: .
CDR3 protein: CASSLGGPGLAGGSRADTQYF
CDR3 DNA: TGTGCCAGCAGCTTAGGGGGGCCGGGACTAGCGGGAGGCAGTCGGGCAGATACGCAGTATTTT

V gene: TRBV12-3/TRBV12-4
D gene: .
J gene: TRBJ2-2
clone size: .
CDR3 protein: CASFGNTGELFF
CDR3 DNA: TGTGCCAGCTTTGGGAACACCGGGGAGCTGTTTTTT

V gene: TRBV9
D gene: .
J gene: TRBJ1-6
clone size: .
CDR3 protein: CASSAAGGLPNSPLHF
CDR3 DNA: TGTGCCAGCAGCGCGGCGGGAGGGCTACCAAATTCACCCCTCCACTTT

V gene: TRBV29-1
D gene: TRBD1
J gene: TRBJ2-5
clone size: .
CDR3 protein: CSGGQAETQYF
CDR3 DNA: TGCAGCGGGGGACAGGCGGAGACCCAGTACTTC

V gene: TRBV19
D gene: .
J gene: TRBJ1-1
clone size: .
CDR3 protein: CASSIDTANTEAFF
CDR3 DNA: TGTGCCAGTAGTATAGATACAGCGAACACTGAAGCTTTCTTT

V gene: TRBV30
D gene: .
J gene: TRBJ1-3
clone size: .
CDR3 protein: CAWRGYGAGNTIYF
CDR3 DNA: TGTGCCTGGAGGGGTTACGGGGCCGGAAACACCATATATTTT

V gene: TRBV7-2
D gene: TRBD2
J gene: TRBJ2-1
clone size: .
CDR3 protein: CASSRGGAGYNEQFF
CDR3 DNA: TGTGCCAGCAGCCGCGGGGGTGCGGGATACAATGAGCAGTTCTTC

V gene: TRBV28
D gene: .
J gene: TRBJ1-1
clone size: .
CDR3 protein: CASTGVNTEAFF
CDR3 DNA: TGTGCCAGCACGGGGGTGAACACTGAAGCTTTCTTT

V gene: TRBV28
D gene: .
J gene: TRBJ1-5
clone size: .
CDR3 protein: CASSRGGRFDQPQHF
CDR3 DNA: TGTGCCAGCAGTCGGGGGGGGCGATTCGATCAGCCCCAGCATTTT

V gene: TRBV28
D gene: TRBD2
J gene: TRBJ2-2
clone size: .
CDR3 protein: CASSFTGSLAGGELFF
CDR3 DNA: TGTGCCAGCAGTTTCACAGGGTCGCTAGCGGGAGGGGAGCTGTTTTTT

V gene: TRBV5-1
D gene: TRBD1
J gene: TRBJ1-2
clone size: .
CDR3 protein: CASSLEGTVDSGYTF
CDR3 DNA: TGCGCCAGCAGCTTGGAAGGGACAGTGGATAGCGGCTACACCTTC

V gene: TRBV5-1
D gene: .
J gene: TRBJ2-5
clone size: .
CDR3 protein: CASFRTDQETQYF
CDR3 DNA: TGCGCCAGCTTTAGGACAGACCAAGAGACCCAGTACTTC

V gene: TRBV6-5
D gene: TRBD1
J gene: TRBJ1-2
clone size: .
CDR3 protein: CASSYSTGQYGYTF
CDR3 DNA: TGTGCCAGCAGTTACTCGACAGGGCAGTATGGCTACACCTTC

V gene: TRBV6-4
D gene: .
J gene: TRBJ1-5
clone size: .
CDR3 protein: CASSEQGGNQPQHF
CDR3 DNA: TGTGCCAGCAGTGAACAGGGAGGCAATCAGCCCCAGCATTTT

V gene: TRBV3-1/TRBV3-2
D gene: TRBD2
J gene: TRBJ2-7
clone size: .
CDR3 protein: CASSQEMWGGSYEQYF
CDR3 DNA: TGTGCCAGCAGCCAAGAAATGTGGGGAGGGTCCTACGAGCAGTACTTC

V gene: TRBV19
D gene: TRBD1
J gene: TRBJ1-2
clone size: .
CDR3 protein: CASKGPAGGTFYGYTF
CDR3 DNA: TGTGCCAGTAAGGGACCCGCAGGGGGCACCTTCTATGGCTACACCTTC

V gene: TRBV28
D gene: TRBD2
J gene: TRBJ2-7
clone size: .
CDR3 protein: CASSKKWTSGTYEQYF
CDR3 DNA: TGTGCCAGCAGTAAAAAGTGGACTAGCGGGACCTACGAGCAGTACTTC

V gene: TRBV6-4
D gene: TRBD2
J gene: TRBJ2-3
clone size: few
CDR3 protein: CASSESAGGSTDTQYF
CDR3 DNA: TGTGCCAGCAGTGAGTCAGCGGGGGGGAGCACAGATACGCAGTATTTT

V gene: TRBV10-3
D gene: .
J gene: TRBJ2-7
clone size: .
CDR3 protein: CAVRDLNAYEQYF
CDR3 DNA: TGTGCCGTCAGGGACTTGAATGCCTACGAGCAGTACTTC

V gene: TRBV5-1
D gene: TRBD1
J gene: TRBJ1-3
clone size: .
CDR3 protein: CASSPGQAGDTIYF
CDR3 DNA: TGCGCCAGCAGCCCGGGACAGGCCGGGGACACCATATATTTT

V gene: TRBV9
D gene: .
J gene: TRBJ2-3
clone size: .
CDR3 protein: CASSPPHYTDTQYF
CDR3 DNA: TGTGCCAGCAGCCCCCCGCATTACACAGATACGCAGTATTTT

V gene: TRBV6-2/TRBV6-3
D gene: .
J gene: TRBJ1-4
clone size: .
CDR3 protein: CASSGRGSEKLFF
CDR3 DNA: TGTGCCAGCAGTGGCCGGGGGAGTGAAAAACTGTTTTTT

V gene: TRBV5-1
D gene: .
J gene: TRBJ2-5
clone size: .
CDR3 protein: CASSRLGRGRGETQYF
CDR3 DNA: TGCGCCAGCAGCAGGCTCGGGAGGGGGCGCGGAGAGACCCAGTACTTC

V gene: TRBV6-6
D gene: .
J gene: TRBJ2-5
clone size: once
CDR3 protein: CASSYSIGTQYF
CDR3 DNA: TGTGCCAGCAGTTACTCCATCGGGACCCAGTACTTC

V gene: TRBV5-1
D gene: .
J gene: TRBJ2-4
clone size: .
CDR3 protein: CASSLEVAKNIQYF
CDR3 DNA: TGCGCCAGCAGCTTGGAGGTCGCCAAAAACATTCAGTACTTC

V gene: TRBV7-2
D gene: .
J gene: TRBJ2-6
clone size: once
CDR3 protein: CASSSGKAYSGANVLTF
CDR3 DNA: TGTGCCAGCAGCTCGGGGAAGGCCTACTCTGGGGCCAACGTCCTGACTTTC

V gene: TRBV29-1
D gene: .
J gene: TRBJ2-3
clone size: once
CDR3 protein: CSVESRVGSTDTQYF
CDR3 DNA: TGCAGCGTTGAGTCGAGGGTGGGTAGCACAGATACGCAGTATTTT

V gene: TRBV4-2
D gene: .
J gene: TRBJ1-2
clone size: .
CDR3 protein: CASSPDNLNYGYTF
CDR3 DNA: TGTGCCAGCAGCCCTGATAACCTTAACTATGGCTACACCTTC

V gene: TRBV6-2/TRBV6-3
D gene: TRBD1
J gene: TRBJ2-7
clone size: .
CDR3 protein: CASSSAGTGSGEQYF
CDR3 DNA: TGTGCCAGCAGTTCTGCCGGGACAGGGTCGGGCGAGCAGTACTTC

V gene: TRBV27
D gene: TRBD2
J gene: TRBJ2-7
clone size: .
CDR3 protein: CASSLLAGSYEQYF
CDR3 DNA: TGTGCCAGCAGTTTACTAGCGGGGTCCTACGAGCAGTACTTC

V gene: TRBV6-6
D gene: TRBD1
J gene: TRBJ2-5
clone size: .
CDR3 protein: CASSPSGGGETQYF
CDR3 DNA: TGTGCCAGCAGTCCCTCAGGGGGCGGAGAGACCCAGTACTTC

V gene: TRBV10-2
D gene: TRBD2
J gene: TRBJ2-3
clone size: once
CDR3 protein: CASSVLREADTQYF
CDR3 DNA: TGCGCCAGCAGTGTGCTGCGGGAGGCAGATACGCAGTATTTT

V gene: TRBV6-1
D gene: .
J gene: TRBJ2-4
clone size: .
CDR3 protein: CASSEVQGVEPTKNIQYF
CDR3 DNA: TGTGCCAGCAGTGAAGTCCAAGGGGTGGAACCAACTAAAAACATTCAGTACTTC

V gene: TRBV5-1
D gene: .
J gene: TRBJ2-5
clone size: .
CDR3 protein: CASSSTGEPQETQYF
CDR3 DNA: TGCGCCAGCAGCTCGACGGGGGAACCCCAAGAGACCCAGTACTTC

V gene: TRBV7-2
D gene: TRBD2
J gene: TRBJ2-3
clone size: .
CDR3 protein: CASTLAWTRRGDTQYF
CDR3 DNA: TGTGCCAGCACCTTAGCGTGGACTAGAAGAGGAGATACGCAGTATTTT

V gene: TRBV11-2
D gene: .
J gene: TRBJ1-5
clone size: once
CDR3 protein: CASSLDVRGRPQPQHF
CDR3 DNA: TGTGCCAGCAGCTTAGATGTGAGGGGCCGCCCTCAACCCCAGCATTTT

V gene: TRBV20-1
D gene: .
J gene: TRBJ1-1
clone size: .
CDR3 protein: CSTTGHSEAFF
CDR3 DNA: TGCAGTACCACCGGACACAGTGAAGCTTTCTTT

V gene: TRBV28
D gene: .
J gene: TRBJ1-2
clone size: .
CDR3 protein: CASSSRYGYTF
CDR3 DNA: TGTGCCAGCAGTTCGCGATATGGCTACACCTTC

V gene: TRBV12-3/TRBV12-4
D gene: .
J gene: TRBJ1-1
clone size: .
CDR3 protein: CASSRGNTEAFF
CDR3 DNA: TGTGCCAGCAGCAGGGGGAACACTGAAGCTTTCTTT

V gene: TRBV10-3
D gene: .
J gene: TRBJ2-3
clone size: .
CDR3 protein: CAISESARGGTDTQYF
CDR3 DNA: TGTGCCATCAGTGAGTCGGCCAGGGGAGGGACAGATACGCAGTATTTT

V gene: TRBV6-5
D gene: .
J gene: TRBJ1-1
clone size: .
CDR3 protein: CASSYVRGSGEAFF
CDR3 DNA: TGTGCCAGCAGTTACGTCCGCGGCAGCGGGGAAGCTTTCTTT

V gene: TRBV19
D gene: TRBD2
J gene: TRBJ2-1
clone size: .
CDR3 protein: CASSITSGIDEQFF
CDR3 DNA: TGTGCCAGTAGTATAACTAGCGGGATCGATGAGCAGTTCTTC

V gene: TRBV2
D gene: TRBD2
J gene: TRBJ2-1
clone size: once
CDR3 protein: CASSETSGPYNEQFF
CDR3 DNA: TGTGCCAGCAGTGAGACTAGCGGCCCCTACAATGAGCAGTTCTTC

V gene: TRBV2
D gene: .
J gene: TRBJ1-4
clone size: .
CDR3 protein: CASRSGATTNEKLFF
CDR3 DNA: TGTGCCAGCAGATCAGGGGCTACAACTAATGAAAAACTGTTTTTT